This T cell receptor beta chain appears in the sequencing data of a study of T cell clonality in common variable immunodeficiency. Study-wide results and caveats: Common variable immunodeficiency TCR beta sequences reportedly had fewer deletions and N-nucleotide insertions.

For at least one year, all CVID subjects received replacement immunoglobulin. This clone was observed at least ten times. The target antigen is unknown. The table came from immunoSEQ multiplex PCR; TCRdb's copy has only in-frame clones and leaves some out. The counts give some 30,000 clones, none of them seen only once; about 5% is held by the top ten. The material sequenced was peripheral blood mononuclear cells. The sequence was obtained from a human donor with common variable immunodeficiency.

The CDR3 protein is CASSEDRGLAYGYTF. CDR3 DNA (partial): TGTGCCAGCAGTGAGGACAGGGGGCTGGCCTATGGC. The genes are TRBV6-1 and TRBJ1-2, with TRBD1 matching over 11 bases. The read finishes 3 residues shy of the CDR3 end, and the germline J gene is used to complete it. Trimming cost V 3 bases and J 4 bases; bases outside gene matches: 4. This CDR3 is built from 15 residues. Germline CDR1 and CDR2: MNHNS and SASEGT.